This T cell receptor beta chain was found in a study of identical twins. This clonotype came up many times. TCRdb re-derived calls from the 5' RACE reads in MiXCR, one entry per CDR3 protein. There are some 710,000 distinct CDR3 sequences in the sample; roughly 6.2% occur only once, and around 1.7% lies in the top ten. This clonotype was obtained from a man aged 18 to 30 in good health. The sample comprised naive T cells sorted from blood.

This CDR3 reads CASSKFSGSTDTQYF. In DNA, the CDR3 is TGTGCCAGCAGCAAGTTTAGCGGGAGTACAGATACGCAGTATTTT. V usage is TRBV6-4 and J usage is TRBJ2-3, with 9 positions matching TRBD2. This CDR3 is built from 15 residues. J lost 3 bases, V lost 6 bases, and 7 bases had no gene match. The germline V gene encodes CDR1 MRHNA and CDR2 SNTAGT.